The subject of this entry is one T cell receptor (beta chain). Its antigen remains unknown. One end of the junction varies from germline; a read error may be responsible. A library of TCRbeta sequences, prepared with unique molecular identifiers, was generated. TCRdb re-called the PCR reads with MiXCR, one entry per CDR3 protein. The sample yields a few hundred thousand distinct CDR3 sequences, roughly 11% seen once. Germline values: CDR1 LGHNA, CDR2 YNFKEQ. The CDR3 totals 16 residues. The record originates from a study of T-cell reconstitution after alpha-beta-depleted transplantation in children. The study's findings and limits: The study reportedly traced alpha-beta T cells about two months after transplant to several hundred expanded graft clones. Once a year had passed after transplant, T-cell counts and diversity came mostly from newly produced T cells. The origin of high day-60 TCRbeta diversity in some patients lay in surviving recipient T cells and thymic progenitors.

The clonotype was recovered from a child less than two years old with acute myeloid leukemia, due to receive a stem cell transplant. Sequences were derived from PBMCs, sampled before TCRalphabeta/CD19-depleted stem cell transplant. The V call is TRBV4-2, the J call TRBJ2-2; D gene unclear. In DNA, the CDR3 is TGTGCCATCAGCTTCGGGCCGACGGTGAGCACCGGGGAGCTGTTTTTT. This translates into CAISFGPTVSTGELFF.